This TCR beta chain stems from a study of OX40 agonist ivuxolimab in advanced cancers. Some clones are missing from TCRdb's copy, which holds only in-frame ones; the method was immunoSEQ multiplex PCR. Of about 75,000 clones in the sample, 70% to 90% were seen once. V was trimmed by 1 base and J by 8 bases, leaving 21 bases between them. The germline V gene encodes CDR1 MGHRA and CDR2 YSYEKL. CDR3 length equals 17 residues. This TCR was sampled from an adult with an advanced solid tumor such as melanoma, head and neck, liver or kidney cancer. The V call is TRBV4-1, the J call TRBJ2-1, with D possibly being TRBD1 or TRBD2 (5 bases each). The sequenced sample was CD4+ or CD8+ T cells sorted from blood, obtained in a trial of the OX40 agonist ivuxolimab. CDR3 sequence reads: CASSQVRAGIRGDEQFF. DNA of the CDR3: TGCGCCAGCAGCCAAGTGCGTGCAGGAATTCGAGGGGATGAGCAGTTCTTC.